This record covers a single TCR beta chain. The data derive from a study of control samples from healthy donors and cancer patients. V was shortened by 5 bases and J by 3 bases, with 14 bases between the two germline ends. The CDR3 totals 14 residues. In germline, CDR1 is SGHTA, CDR2 FQGNSA. Sequenced by immunoSEQ multiplex PCR; TCRdb stores in-frame clones only, minus some. In the table there are approximately 140,000 clones, 80% to 95% of which are singletons. This TCR was sampled from a man aged 18-30 years in good health. The sample taken for sequencing was blood. The genes are TRBV7-2 and TRBJ2-7; TRBD2 is a possible D gene (6 bases). The CDR3 is CASSVGLRNYEQYF. In DNA form, the CDR3 reads TGTGCCAGCAGCGTGGGACTTAGGAACTACGAGCAGTACTTC.